This entry lists 9 T cell receptor beta chains sequenced from one sample in a study of T cells in Graves' hyperthyroidism and ophthalmopathy. RNA transcripts gave rise to amplified TCR beta CDR3 regions. The study used the HTBI primer set for a first-round RT-PCR of the TCR CDR3. TCRdb re-analysed the multiplex PCR reads in MiXCR, keeping a single row per CDR3 protein. The sample consists of about 410,000 distinct CDR3 sequences, about 15% of them appearing once. Sequencing input: blood. Receptors originate from a man younger than 30 with Graves' ophthalmopathy.

Turning to this clonotype: At one end the junction does not follow the germline gene, possibly because of a read error. The gene calls are TRBV9 and TRBJ2-3; 8 positions agree with TRBD1. The germline gives CDR1 SGDLS, CDR2 YYNGEE. CDR3 size: 15 residues. The CDR3 is CTSSVGQGSTDTQYF. The CDR3, as DNA: TGTACCAGCAGCGTAGGACAGGGAAGTACAGATACGCAGTATTTT.

This clonotype has at least ten counts. The V call is TRBV14, the J call TRBJ1-5; D gene uncertain. The V gene's germline CDR1 is SGHDN and CDR2 FVKESK. V shed 4 bases and J shed 2 bases, with 15 bases lying between them. The CDR3 has 16 residues. The CDR3 spells CASSPRVERGNQPQHF. In DNA, the CDR3 is TGTGCCAGCAGCCCCCGGGTGGAGAGGGGCAATCAGCCCCAGCATTTT. Drawing the rest from reference TRBV14 and TRBJ1-5, the complete variable domain is EAGVTQFPSHSVIEKGQTVTLRCDPISGHDNLYWYRRVMGKEIKFLLHFVKESKQDESGMPNNRFLAERTGGTYSTLKVQPAELEDSGVYFCASSPRVERGNQPQHFGDGTRLSIL.

This chain joins TRBV6-5 and TRBJ2-1; D perhaps matches TRBD2 (7 bases). V lost 2 bases and J lost 8, with 13 bases in between. The CDR3 covers 14 residues. Germline V gives CDR1 MNHEY, CDR2 SVGAGI. The CDR3 loop reads CASSYRGGLYEQFF. The CDR3 nucleotides are TGTGCCAGCAGTTACAGGGGGGGGTTATATGAGCAGTTCTTC.

This clonotype was found a few times. Possible read error: a much larger clone is one base away. V gene TRBV3-1 combines with J gene TRBJ2-2; TRBD1 is a possible D gene (6 bases). The CDR3 extends over 14 amino acids. V dropped 4 bases and J dropped 1 base, with 7 bases sitting between them. Germline lookup yields CDR1 LGHDT and CDR2 YNNKEL (reference sequence). Here the CDR3 reads CASSRGGNTGELFF. Here the CDR3 DNA reads TGTGCCAGCAGCCGAGGGGGGAACACCGGGGAGCTGTTTTTT.

This clonotype came up many times. The rearrangement uses TRBV11-2 and TRBJ2-7, with D perhaps TRBD2 (6 bases). V lost 5 bases and J 5 bases, leaving 10 bases between the germline ends. The CDR3 is made up of 12 amino acids. From germline, CDR1 is SGHAT and CDR2 FQNNGV. The CDR3 region is CASSLTSHEQYF. Here the CDR3 DNA reads TGTGCCAGCAGCCTGACTAGTCACGAGCAGTACTTC.

The chain uses TRBV24-1 and TRBJ1-5; weak D call: TRBD1 (5 bases). The CDR3 has 16 amino acids. Germline CDR1 and CDR2: KGHDR and SFDVKD. V lost 9 bases and J 0 bases, leaving 17 bases between the germline ends. CDR3 sequence (DNA): TGTGCCACCCGCCCCGGGGGACCAGATAGCAATCAGCCCCAGCATTTT. It is translated as CATRPGGPDSNQPQHF.

This clonotype was recorded at least ten times. The chain carries TRBV27 and TRBJ2-2; D ambiguous. CDR3 size: 12 residues. V lost 5 bases, J lost 3 bases, and 4 bases lay in between. In germline, CDR1 is MNHEY, CDR2 SMNVEV (reference sequence). In DNA, the CDR3 is TGTGCCAGCAGTCCCCACACCGGGGAGCTGTTTTTT. This sequence encodes CASSPHTGELFF.

This clonotype occurred a few times. One end of the junction does not line up with germline, which may come from a read error. The CDR3: CSARGTEGYNEQSF. CDR3 in DNA: TGCAGTGCTAGGGGGACAGAGGGTTACAATGAGCAGTCCTTC. The rearrangement joins TRBV20-1 to TRBJ2-1; 7 bases agree with TRBD1. There are 14 residues in the CDR3. Germline CDR1 DFQATT, CDR2 SNEGSKA (reference sequence).

This clonotype was seen repeatedly, ten times or more. V and J are TRBV9 and TRBJ1-2, with 7 bases fitting TRBD1. Trimming took 0 bases from V and 1 from J; bases not matched to a gene: 6. The CDR3 spans 16 residues. Germline CDR1 SGDLS, CDR2 YYNGEE. CDR3 sequence (DNA): TGTGCCAGCAGCGTAGGCGCGGGACAGCATAACTATGGCTACACCTTC. This gives the protein CASSVGAGQHNYGYTF.